A selection of T cell receptor beta chains follows, all from one sample in a study of T-cell reconstitution after alpha-beta-depleted transplantation in children. TCRdb re-analysed the PCR reads in MiXCR, keeping a single row per CDR3 protein. Altogether hundreds of thousands of distinct CDR3 sequences are present, 25% being singletons, with the ten largest covering roughly 2.6%. Sequencing used PBMCs, obtained before TCRalphabeta/CD19-depleted stem cell transplant. All receptors come from a girl aged 2-9 years with Fanconi anemia, due to receive a stem cell transplant. CDR3s include the opening cysteine and the closing phenylalanine or tryptophan. Fields, in order: CDR3 protein, CDR3 DNA, clone size, J gene, V gene, D gene, CDR3 length. D genes are given only for firm matches. Clone size is stated in some rows and not others, as once, few, many or a class when expanded.

CASSDGTSGYNEQFF | TGTGCCAGCAGTGACGGGACTAGCGGATACAATGAGCAGTTCTTC | many | TRBJ2-1 | TRBV6-4 | TRBD2 | 15
CSARDPLLMNTEAFF | TGCAGTGCTAGAGATCCTCTTCTCATGAACACTGAAGCTTTCTTT | many | TRBJ1-1 | TRBV20-1 | NA | 15
CASSPQIGIRDNEQFF | TGTGCCAGCAGTCCCCAGATAGGGATCCGGGACAATGAGCAGTTCTTC | many | TRBJ2-1 | TRBV12-3/TRBV12-4 | NA | 16
CASSPTGGEQFF | TGTGCCAGCTCACCGACCGGGGGAGAGCAGTTCTTC | many | TRBJ2-1 | TRBV18 | NA | 12
CASSSRGSSYEQYF | TGCGCCAGCAGCTCTCGGGGGAGCTCCTACGAGCAGTACTTC | NA | TRBJ2-7 | TRBV5-1 | NA | 14
CSASTGRFYGYTF | TGCAGTGCCTCCACAGGACGATTCTATGGCTACACCTTC | NA | TRBJ1-2 | TRBV20-1 | NA | 13
CATSDLRRRVKNIQYF | TGTGCCACCAGTGATTTGCGGCGCCGCGTTAAGAACATTCAGTACTTC | NA | TRBJ2-4 | TRBV24-1 | NA | 16
CASSSRGQEGETQYF | TGCGCCAGCAGTTCGCGGGGACAGGAAGGCGAGACCCAGTACTTC | few | TRBJ2-5 | TRBV5-1 | TRBD1 | 15
CASSLGSGVVAFF | TGTGCCAGCAGTTTGGGCTCTGGGGTTGTTGCTTTCTTT | NA | TRBJ1-1 | TRBV27 | NA | 13
CSVDSSAGLADTQYF | TGCAGCGTTGATTCCTCCGCGGGGTTGGCAGATACGCAGTATTTT | few | TRBJ2-3 | TRBV29-1 | NA | 15
CASSPTGGDTQYF | TGTGCCAGCAGCCCGACAGGAGGAGATACGCAGTATTTT | NA | TRBJ2-3 | TRBV7-3 | NA | 13
CASSRREWGYEQYF | TGCGCCAGCAGCCGGAGGGAGTGGGGCTACGAGCAGTACTTC | NA | TRBJ2-7 | TRBV4-1 | NA | 14
CASLLDGPNYGYTF | TGTGCCAGCCTCCTCGACGGACCTAACTATGGCTACACCTTC | many | TRBJ1-2 | TRBV28 | NA | 14
CASIVRGDLQETQYF | TGTGCCAGCATTGTAAGGGGCGATCTCCAAGAGACCCAGTACTTC | NA | TRBJ2-5 | TRBV6-4 | NA | 15
CSVFQYTDTQYF | TGCAGCGTTTTTCAGTACACAGATACGCAGTATTTT | many | TRBJ2-3 | TRBV29-1 | NA | 12
CSARGATDTQYF | TGCAGTGCTAGAGGGGCCACAGATACGCAGTATTTT | many | TRBJ2-3 | TRBV20-1 | NA | 12
CASSFGTRREVYRPGQFF | TGTGCCAGCAGTTTTGGCACGCGAAGGGAGGTTTATCGCCCCGGGCAGTTCTTC | NA | TRBJ2-1 | TRBV12-3/TRBV12-4 | NA | 18
CSAIKGGQGRYEQYF | TGCAGTGCTATAAAAGGAGGACAGGGGAGGTACGAGCAGTACTTC | NA | TRBJ2-7 | TRBV20-1 | TRBD1 | 15
CSAKLAGLRDTQYF | TGCAGCGCAAAACTAGCGGGCCTTCGAGATACGCAGTATTTT | many | TRBJ2-3 | TRBV29-1 | TRBD2 | 14
CATQRQGPNTGELFF | TGTGCCACCCAACGACAGGGGCCGAACACCGGGGAGCTGTTTTTT | NA | TRBJ2-2 | TRBV24-1 | TRBD1 | 15
CASSHAKVQETQYF | TGTGCCAGCAGCCACGCTAAGGTCCAAGAGACCCAGTACTTC | many | TRBJ2-5 | TRBV7-2 | NA | 14
CASSQGAGGPYNEQFF | TGTGCCAGCAGCCAAGGGGCGGGGGGGCCCTACAATGAGCAGTTCTTC | many | TRBJ2-1 | TRBV4-2 | TRBD2 | 16
CASSQELAGGPNNEQFF | TGTGCCAGCAGCCAAGAACTAGCGGGAGGACCAAACAATGAGCAGTTCTTC | NA | TRBJ2-1 | TRBV4-2 | TRBD2 | 17
CSARIRGLAKNIQYF | TGCAGTGCTAGAATAAGAGGACTAGCCAAAAACATTCAGTACTTC | many | TRBJ2-4 | TRBV20-1 | NA | 15
CASSLEFSTDTQYF | TGCGCCAGCAGCTTGGAGTTTAGCACAGATACGCAGTATTTT | few | TRBJ2-3 | TRBV5-1 | NA | 14
CSASTYEQYF | TGCAGCGCGTCAACCTACGAGCAGTACTTC | many | TRBJ2-7 | TRBV20-1 | NA | 10
CASSEIGFAETQYF | TGTGCCAGCAGTGAAATTGGGTTTGCAGAGACCCAGTACTTC | many | TRBJ2-5 | TRBV25-1 | NA | 14
CSAGGLAGLYEQYF | TGCAGTGCGGGGGGACTAGCGGGATTGTACGAGCAGTACTTC | few | TRBJ2-7 | TRBV20-1 | TRBD2 | 14
CASSSRRLAGYDEQFF | TGTGCCAGCAGCTCCCGGCGTCTAGCGGGTTACGATGAGCAGTTCTTC | few | TRBJ2-1 | TRBV7-2 | TRBD2 | 16
CSARLLAGIYNEQFF | TGCAGTGCTAGATTACTAGCGGGGATATACAATGAGCAGTTCTTC | many | TRBJ2-1 | TRBV20-1 | TRBD2 | 15
CSVGTSYNEQFF | TGCAGTGTTGGGACGAGTTACAATGAGCAGTTCTTC | many | TRBJ2-1 | TRBV20-1 | NA | 12
CASSLRTSGDLSSYNEQFF | TGTGCCAGCAGCCTCCGGACTAGCGGGGACCTTAGCTCCTACAATGAGCAGTTCTTC | few | TRBJ2-1 | TRBV7-3 | TRBD2 | 19
CSVAGLANEQFF | TGCAGCGTTGCGGGACTAGCAAACGAGCAGTTCTTC | many | TRBJ2-1 | TRBV29-1 | TRBD2 | 12
CASSGPRSQPQHF | TGCGCCAGCAGTGGCCCTAGGAGTCAGCCCCAGCATTTT | few | TRBJ1-5 | TRBV10-2 | NA | 13
CSVTDGPYGYTF | TGCAGCGTGACGGACGGCCCCTATGGCTACACCTTC | many | TRBJ1-2 | TRBV29-1 | NA | 12
CASSLGTLSGGAGDTQYF | TGTGCCAGCAGCTTGGGGACGCTAAGCGGGGGGGCGGGAGATACGCAGTATTTT | NA | TRBJ2-3 | TRBV11-2 | TRBD2 | 18
CASSWVAGDNEQFF | TGTGCCAGCAGCTGGGTAGCGGGAGACAATGAGCAGTTCTTC | few | TRBJ2-1 | TRBV7-3 | TRBD2 | 14
CASSETPRDYEQYF | TGTGCCAGCAGTGAAACCCCCCGGGACTACGAGCAGTACTTC | many | TRBJ2-7 | TRBV25-1 | NA | 14
CASSPGTSGRADLNEQFF | TGTGCCAGCAGCCCAGGGACTAGCGGGAGGGCCGACTTGAATGAGCAGTTCTTC | few | TRBJ2-1 | TRBV7-3 | TRBD2 | 18
CASSLYSQGSTEAFF | TGTGCCAGCAGCTTATATAGCCAGGGGAGCACTGAAGCTTTCTTT | few | TRBJ1-1 | TRBV7-8 | NA | 15
CAIREDGGYTF | TGTGCCATACGGGAGGATGGCGGCTACACCTTC | NA | TRBJ1-2 | TRBV10-3 | NA | 11
CASSPSPRRPQETQYF | TGTGCCAGCAGCCCCTCTCCCAGGAGGCCCCAAGAGACCCAGTACTTC | NA | TRBJ2-5 | TRBV3-1 | NA | 16